This entry describes one T cell receptor beta chain. TCRdb fed the RT-PCR reads into MiXCR, producing one record per CDR3 protein. The table records hundreds of thousands of distinct CDR3 sequences, 13% to 15% of them present only once. This receptor was obtained from a female donor in good health, serving as a healthy control. What was sequenced was memory CD4+ T cells from blood.

The CDR3, as DNA: TGTGCCAGCAGCCAAAACGGCCTAGCGGGTGACGAGCAGTACTTC. This encodes CASSQNGLAGDEQYF. The chain carries TRBV3-1 and TRBJ2-7; 8 bases match TRBD2. The CDR3 spans 15 residues. Germline lookup yields CDR1 LGHDT and CDR2 YNNKEL (reference sequence). V gave up 2 bases and J gave up 5 bases; unmatched junction bases: 8.